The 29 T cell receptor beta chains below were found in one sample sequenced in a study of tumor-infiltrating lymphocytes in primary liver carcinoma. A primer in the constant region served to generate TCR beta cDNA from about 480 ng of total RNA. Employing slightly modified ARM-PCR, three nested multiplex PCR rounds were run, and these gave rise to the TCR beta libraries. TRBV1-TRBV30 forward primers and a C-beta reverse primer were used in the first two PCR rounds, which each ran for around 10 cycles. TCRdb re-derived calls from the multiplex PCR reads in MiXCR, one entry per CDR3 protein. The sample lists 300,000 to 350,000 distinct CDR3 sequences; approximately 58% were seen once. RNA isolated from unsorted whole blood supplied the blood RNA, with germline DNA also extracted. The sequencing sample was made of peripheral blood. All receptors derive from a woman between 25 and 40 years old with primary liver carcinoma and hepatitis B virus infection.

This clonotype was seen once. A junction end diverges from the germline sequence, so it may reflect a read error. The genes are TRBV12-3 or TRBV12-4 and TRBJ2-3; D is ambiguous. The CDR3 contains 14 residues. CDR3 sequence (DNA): TGTGTCAGCCTTGACTTCTCTAGCACAGATACGCAGTATTTT. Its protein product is CVSLDFSSTDTQYF.

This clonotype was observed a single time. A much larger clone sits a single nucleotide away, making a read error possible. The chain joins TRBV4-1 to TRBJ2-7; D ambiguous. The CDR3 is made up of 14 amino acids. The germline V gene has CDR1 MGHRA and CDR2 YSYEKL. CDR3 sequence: CVSSQDLSGWEQYF. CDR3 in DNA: TGCGTCAGCAGCCAAGATCTGTCAGGATGGGAGCAGTACTTC.

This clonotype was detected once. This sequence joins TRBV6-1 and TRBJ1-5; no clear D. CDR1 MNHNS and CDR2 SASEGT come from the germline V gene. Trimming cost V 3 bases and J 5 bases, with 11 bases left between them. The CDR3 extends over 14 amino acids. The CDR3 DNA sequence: TGTGCCAGCAGTGATCTTCATTGCGATCAGCCCCAGCATTTT. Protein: CASSDLHCDQPQHF.

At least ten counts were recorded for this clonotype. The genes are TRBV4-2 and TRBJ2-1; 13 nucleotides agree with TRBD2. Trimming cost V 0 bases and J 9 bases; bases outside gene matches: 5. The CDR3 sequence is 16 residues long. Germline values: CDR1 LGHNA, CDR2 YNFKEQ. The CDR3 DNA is TGTGCCAGCAGCCAAGAGGGACTAGCGGGAATGGGTGAGCAGTTCTTC. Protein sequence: CASSQEGLAGMGEQFF.

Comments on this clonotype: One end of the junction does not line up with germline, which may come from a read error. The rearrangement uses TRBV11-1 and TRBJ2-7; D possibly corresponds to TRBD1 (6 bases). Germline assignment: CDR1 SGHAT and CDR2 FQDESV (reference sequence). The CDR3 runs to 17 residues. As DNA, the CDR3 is TGTACCAGCAGCCGCTATCTTACAGGGACCCCGACCTACGAACAGTACTTC. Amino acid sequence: CTSSRYLTGTPTYEQYF. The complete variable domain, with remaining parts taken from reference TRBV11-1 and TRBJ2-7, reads EAEVAQSPRYKITEKSQAVAFWCDPISGHATLYWYRQILGQGPELLVQFQDESVVDDSQLPKDRFSAERLKGVDSTLKIQPAELGDSAMYLCTSSRYLTGTPTYEQYFGPGTRLTVT.

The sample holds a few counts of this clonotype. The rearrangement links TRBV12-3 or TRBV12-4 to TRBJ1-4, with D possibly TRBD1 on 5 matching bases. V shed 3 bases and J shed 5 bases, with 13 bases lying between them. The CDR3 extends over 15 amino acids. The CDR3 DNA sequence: TGTGCCAGCAGTTTTAATAGGGGCCCCAATGAAAAACTGTTTTTT. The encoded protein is CASSFNRGPNEKLFF.

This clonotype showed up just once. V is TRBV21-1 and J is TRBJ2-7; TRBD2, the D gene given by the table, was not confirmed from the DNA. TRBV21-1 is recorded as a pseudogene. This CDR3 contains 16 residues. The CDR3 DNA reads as TGTGCCAGCAGCAAGGGGGGACTAGCCGATGACTACGAGCAGTACTTC. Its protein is CASSKGGLADDYEQYF.

In DNA, the CDR3 is TGTGCCAGCAGTTACCGGCGAGCCCTTAATGAAAAACTGTTTTTT. Its translation is CASSYRRALNEKLFF. V and J are TRBV6-5 and TRBJ1-4; no reliable D call. The ends were cut back, 2 bases at V and 4 bases at J, with 11 bases in the middle. CDR3 length: 15 residues. Germline V lookup: CDR1 MNHEY, CDR2 SVGAGI.

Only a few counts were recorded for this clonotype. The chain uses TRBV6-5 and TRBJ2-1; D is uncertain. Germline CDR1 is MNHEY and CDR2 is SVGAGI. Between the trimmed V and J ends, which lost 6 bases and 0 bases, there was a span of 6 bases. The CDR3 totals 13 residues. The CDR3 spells CASSRYSYNEQFF. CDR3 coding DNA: TGTGCCAGCAGCCGGTACTCCTACAATGAGCAGTTCTTC.

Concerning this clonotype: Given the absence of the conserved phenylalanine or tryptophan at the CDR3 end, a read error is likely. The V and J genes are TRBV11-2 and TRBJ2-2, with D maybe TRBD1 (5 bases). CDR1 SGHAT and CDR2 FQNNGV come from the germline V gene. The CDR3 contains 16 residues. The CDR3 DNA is TGTGCCAGTAGCTCCGGACAAGGAACCGACACCGGGGAGCTGTTTTCT. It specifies CASSSGQGTDTGELFS.

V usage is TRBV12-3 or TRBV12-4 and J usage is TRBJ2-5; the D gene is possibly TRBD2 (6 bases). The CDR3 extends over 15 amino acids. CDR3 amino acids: CISSIYPGSEETQYF. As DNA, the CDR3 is TGTATTAGCAGCATCTACCCCGGGAGCGAAGAGACCCAGTACTTC.

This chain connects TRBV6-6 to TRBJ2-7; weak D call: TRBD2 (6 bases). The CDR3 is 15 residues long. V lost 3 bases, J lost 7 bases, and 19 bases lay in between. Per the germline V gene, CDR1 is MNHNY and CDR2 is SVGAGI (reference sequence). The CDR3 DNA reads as TGTGCCAGCAGTTATCCTGTTGGAGGGCCAGGGGAGCAGTACTTC. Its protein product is CASSYPVGGPGEQYF.

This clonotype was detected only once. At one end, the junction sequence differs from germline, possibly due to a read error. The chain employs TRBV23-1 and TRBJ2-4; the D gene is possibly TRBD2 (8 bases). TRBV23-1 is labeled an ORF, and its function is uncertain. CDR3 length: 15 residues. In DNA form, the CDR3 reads TGCGCCAGCAGCCGAAATAGCGGGGAACCGACCGGACAGGACTTC. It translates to CASSRNSGEPTGQDF.

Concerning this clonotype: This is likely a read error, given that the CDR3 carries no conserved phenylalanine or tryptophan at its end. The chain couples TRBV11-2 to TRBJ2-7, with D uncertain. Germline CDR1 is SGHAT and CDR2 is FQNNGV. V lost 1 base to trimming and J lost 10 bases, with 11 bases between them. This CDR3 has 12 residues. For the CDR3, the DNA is TGTGCCAGCAGCTTAGGTCCCACCGAACAGTACTTA. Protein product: CASSLGPTEQYL.

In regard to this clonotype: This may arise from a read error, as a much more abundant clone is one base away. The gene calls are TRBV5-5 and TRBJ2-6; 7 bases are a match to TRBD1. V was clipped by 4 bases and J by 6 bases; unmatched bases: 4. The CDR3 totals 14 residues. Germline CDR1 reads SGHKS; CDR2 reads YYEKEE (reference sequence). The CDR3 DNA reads TGTGCCAGCAGCGACAGGGCTGTGGCCAACGTCCTGACTTTC. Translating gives CASSDRAVANVLTF.

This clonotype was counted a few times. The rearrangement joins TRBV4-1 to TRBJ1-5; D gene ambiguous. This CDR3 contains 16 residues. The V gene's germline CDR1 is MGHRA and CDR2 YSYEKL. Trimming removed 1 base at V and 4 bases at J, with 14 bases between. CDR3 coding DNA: TGCGCCAGCAGCCAAGTATCAGGTTCCGGGAATCAGCCCCAGCATTTT. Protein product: CASSQVSGSGNQPQHF.

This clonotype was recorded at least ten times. The CDR3 spells CASSPRTSGRAFQETQYF. CDR3 nucleotide sequence: TGTGCCAGCAGTCCCCGGACTAGCGGGAGGGCCTTCCAAGAGACCCAGTACTTC. This chain uses TRBV6-5 with TRBJ2-5, with TRBD2 identical over 15 bases. Unmatched junction bases numbered 8, after V lost 5 bases and J lost 1 base. Germline values: CDR1 MNHEY, CDR2 SVGAGI. The length of the CDR3 is 18 residues.

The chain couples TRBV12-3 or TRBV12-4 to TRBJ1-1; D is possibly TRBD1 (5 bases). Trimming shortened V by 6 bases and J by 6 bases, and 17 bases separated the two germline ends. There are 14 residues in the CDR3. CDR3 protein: CASREARGTAEAFF. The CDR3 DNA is TGTGCCAGCAGAGAAGCAAGGGGCACGGCTGAAGCTTTCTTT.

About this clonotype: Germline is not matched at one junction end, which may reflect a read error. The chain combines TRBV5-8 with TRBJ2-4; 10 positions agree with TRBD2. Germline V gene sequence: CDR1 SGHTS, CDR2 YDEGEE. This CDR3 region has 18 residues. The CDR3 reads CASSSPGTSARGKNIQYF. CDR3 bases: TGTGCCAGCAGCTCTCCCGGGACTAGCGCGAGAGGCAAAAACATTCAGTACTTT.

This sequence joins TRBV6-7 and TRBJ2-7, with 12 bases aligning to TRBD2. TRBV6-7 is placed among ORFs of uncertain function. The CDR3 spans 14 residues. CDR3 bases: TGTCCCTTCGGGCTAGCGGGAGGGGCCTACGAGCAGTACTTC. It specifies CPFGLAGGAYEQYF.

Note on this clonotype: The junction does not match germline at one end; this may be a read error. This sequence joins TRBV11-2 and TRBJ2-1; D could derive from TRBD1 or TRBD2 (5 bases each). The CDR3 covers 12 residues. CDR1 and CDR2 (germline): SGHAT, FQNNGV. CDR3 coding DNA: TGCGCCAGCAGCTTCCTCATGGGGGAACAGTTCTTC. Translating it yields CASSFLMGEQFF.

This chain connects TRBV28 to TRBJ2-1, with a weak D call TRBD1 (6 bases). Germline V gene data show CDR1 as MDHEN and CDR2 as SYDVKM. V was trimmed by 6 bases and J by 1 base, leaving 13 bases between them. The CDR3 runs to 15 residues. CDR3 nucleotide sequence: TGTGCCAGCAGGTTGAGGCAGGGGTCCTACAATGAGCAGTTCTTC. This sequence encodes CASRLRQGSYNEQFF.

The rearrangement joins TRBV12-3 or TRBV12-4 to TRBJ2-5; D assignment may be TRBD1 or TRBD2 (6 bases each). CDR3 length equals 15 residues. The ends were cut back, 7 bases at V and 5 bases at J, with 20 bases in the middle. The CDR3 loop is CASIGITRRGETQYF. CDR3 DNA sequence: TGTGCCAGCATCGGAATAACCCGGAGGGGGGAGACCCAGTACTTC.

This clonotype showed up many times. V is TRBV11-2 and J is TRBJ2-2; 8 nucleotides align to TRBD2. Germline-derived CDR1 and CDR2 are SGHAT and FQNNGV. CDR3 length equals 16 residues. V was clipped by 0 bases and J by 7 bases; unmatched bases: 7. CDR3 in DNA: TGTGCCAGCAGCTTAGAGGGTAGCGGGATTGGCGGGGAGCTGTTTTTT. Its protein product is CASSLEGSGIGGELFF.

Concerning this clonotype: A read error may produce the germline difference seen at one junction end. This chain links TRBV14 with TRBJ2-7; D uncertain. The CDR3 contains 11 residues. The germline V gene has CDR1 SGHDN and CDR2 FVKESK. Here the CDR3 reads CATSQVSEQYF. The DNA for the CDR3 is TGTGCCACCAGCCAAGTATCCGAGCAGTACTTC.

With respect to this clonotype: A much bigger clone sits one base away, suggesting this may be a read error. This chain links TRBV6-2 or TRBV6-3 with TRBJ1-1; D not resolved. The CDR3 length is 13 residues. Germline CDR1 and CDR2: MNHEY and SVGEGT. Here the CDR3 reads CVSSYSPNTEAFF. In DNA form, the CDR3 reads TGTGTCAGCAGTTATTCGCCAAACACTGAAGCTTTCTTT.

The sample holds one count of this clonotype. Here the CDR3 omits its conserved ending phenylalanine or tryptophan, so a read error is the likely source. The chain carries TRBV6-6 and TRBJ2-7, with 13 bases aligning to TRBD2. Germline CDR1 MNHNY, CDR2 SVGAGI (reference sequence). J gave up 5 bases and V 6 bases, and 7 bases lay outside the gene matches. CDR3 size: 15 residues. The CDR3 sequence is CASSPRTSGSHEQYL. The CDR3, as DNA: TGTGCCAGCAGCCCCCGGACTAGCGGGAGTCACGAGCAGTACCTC.

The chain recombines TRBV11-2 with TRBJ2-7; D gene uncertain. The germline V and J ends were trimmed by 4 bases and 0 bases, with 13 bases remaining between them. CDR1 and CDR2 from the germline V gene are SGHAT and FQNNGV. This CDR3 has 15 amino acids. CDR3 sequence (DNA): TGTGCCAGCAGCTGGGCAGGAGCGCACTCCTACGAGCAGTACTTC. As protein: CASSWAGAHSYEQYF.

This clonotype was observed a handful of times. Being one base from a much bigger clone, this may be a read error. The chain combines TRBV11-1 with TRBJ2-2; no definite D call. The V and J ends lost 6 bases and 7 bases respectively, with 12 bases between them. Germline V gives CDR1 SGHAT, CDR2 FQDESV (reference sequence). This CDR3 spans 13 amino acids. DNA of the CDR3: TGTGCCAGCAGTTCGAGAACGGTCGGGGAGCTGTTTTTT. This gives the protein CASSSRTVGELFF.